The text below deals with one T cell receptor beta chain. Germline assignment: CDR1 MNHEY and CDR2 SVGEGT. The CDR3 length is 12 residues. Deletions cut 1 base from V and 5 bases from J, with 4 bases between. TCRdb passed the reads through MiXCR, listing each CDR3 protein once. The sample gives around 100,000 distinct CDR3 sequences, 20% to 30% of which show up once; about two fifths is in the top ten. This sample is part of a study of T cell repertoires in cytomegalovirus infection. For the study at large: Evidence of both CMV infection and a matching HLA type came from public TCR beta signatures.

The specimen sequenced was CD8+ T cells from PBMCs. This sequence originates from a human donor in good health (CMV status not recorded). Some clones in this sample may be carry-over from other donors' samples. V is TRBV6-2 or TRBV6-3 and J is TRBJ2-3; D is unresolved. CDR3 in amino acids: CASSYLGDTQYF. Written as DNA, the CDR3 is TGTGCCAGCAGTTACTTGGGAGATACGCAGTATTTT.